A selection of T cell receptor beta chains follows, all from one sample in a study of OX40 agonist ivuxolimab in advanced cancers. The repertoire was sequenced with immunoSEQ multiplex PCR; TCRdb's copy has only in-frame clones and lacks some. The sample includes under 70,000 clones, 85% of them seen just once. Material: CD4+ or CD8+ T cells sorted from blood, obtained in a trial of the OX40 agonist ivuxolimab. Receptors originate from an adult with an advanced solid tumor such as melanoma, head and neck, liver or kidney cancer. CDR3s include the opening cysteine and the closing phenylalanine or tryptophan. D genes are given only for firm matches. Clone size appears in some rows only: once, few, many, or a class for an expanded clone.

D: .
size: once
J: TRBJ2-3
V: TRBV30
DNA: TGTGCCTGGAGTGTTTCAGACGGAGGTACGCAGTATTTT
CDR3: CAWSVSDGGTQYF

D: .
size: .
J: TRBJ1-2
V: TRBV5-1
DNA: TGCGCCAGCAGCTCGGACAGCAATGGCTACACCTTC
CDR3: CASSSDSNGYTF

D: .
size: .
J: TRBJ2-3
V: TRBV7-9
DNA: TGTGCCAGCACCCACACTCCAGATACGCAGTATTTT
CDR3: CASTHTPDTQYF

D: .
size: .
J: TRBJ1-2
V: TRBV19
DNA: TGTGCCAGTATCTCCATGGAGGGACGGACTTATGGCTACACCTTC
CDR3: CASISMEGRTYGYTF

D: .
size: .
J: TRBJ2-5
V: TRBV30
DNA: TGTGCCTGGAGTGTACTGGAAGAGACCCAGTACTTC
CDR3: CAWSVLEETQYF

D: .
size: .
J: TRBJ2-1
V: TRBV14
DNA: TGTGCCAGCAGTTTCCGCCGGGGAGTAGGATCCTACAATGAGCAGTTCTTC
CDR3: CASSFRRGVGSYNEQFF

D: .
size: .
J: TRBJ1-1
V: TRBV19
DNA: TGTGCCAGTAGTATGCCCCAGGGTGGCACTGAAGCTTTCTTT
CDR3: CASSMPQGGTEAFF

D: TRBD2
size: .
J: TRBJ2-5
V: TRBV4-2
DNA: TGTGCCAGCAGCCAATCTCGCGGGGCCTGGGGGGGAGAGACCCAGTACTTC
CDR3: CASSQSRGAWGGETQYF

D: .
size: .
J: TRBJ2-5
V: TRBV6-1
DNA: TGTGCCAGCAATTCCCAGGGGCAGGGGGAGACCCAGTACTTC
CDR3: CASNSQGQGETQYF

D: .
size: .
J: TRBJ1-1
V: TRBV6-6
DNA: TGTGCCAGCAGCTTCAGCCATAACACTGAAGCTTTCTTT
CDR3: CASSFSHNTEAFF

D: .
size: few
J: TRBJ2-7
V: TRBV14
DNA: TGTGCCAGCAGCCCGTTAAGAGGCGAGCAGTACTTC
CDR3: CASSPLRGEQYF

D: .
size: .
J: TRBJ1-6
V: TRBV5-4
DNA: TGTGCCAGCAGCCTAGTAGGAACCGATTCACCCCTCCACTTT
CDR3: CASSLVGTDSPLHF

D: .
size: .
J: TRBJ1-5
V: TRBV29-1
DNA: TGCAGCGTTGTCGCGGGAGGCAATCAGCCCCAGCATTTT
CDR3: CSVVAGGNQPQHF

D: TRBD2
size: .
J: TRBJ2-2
V: TRBV5-1
DNA: TGCGCCAGCAGCTTACTAGCGGGAGGTAACACCGGGGAGCTGTTTTTT
CDR3: CASSLLAGGNTGELFF

D: .
size: .
J: TRBJ1-5
V: TRBV2
DNA: TGTGCCAGCAGACAAGCCGGATCGGGACAGCCCCAGCATTTT
CDR3: CASRQAGSGQPQHF

D: .
size: .
J: TRBJ1-4
V: TRBV10-3
DNA: TGTGCCATCAGTGCCTCCGGGGTCGGGCGCGAAAAACTGTTTTTT
CDR3: CAISASGVGREKLFF

D: .
size: .
J: TRBJ2-7
V: TRBV27
DNA: TGTGCCAGCAGTTTAAGGAACAGGGACTACGAGCAGTACTTC
CDR3: CASSLRNRDYEQYF

D: .
size: .
J: TRBJ2-1
V: TRBV11-3
DNA: TGTGCCAGCAGCTTAAGTGGGGGGGCGGCTAAGAGCTCCTACAATGAGCAGTTCTTC
CDR3: CASSLSGGAAKSSYNEQFF

D: .
size: .
J: TRBJ1-5
V: TRBV2
DNA: TGTGCCAGCAGTGAACTGGGGAATCAGCCCCAGCATTTT
CDR3: CASSELGNQPQHF

D: TRBD2
size: few
J: TRBJ2-3
V: TRBV19
DNA: TGTGCCAGTAGGGGGAGGACTAGCGGGAGTGGAACAGATACGCAGTATTTT
CDR3: CASRGRTSGSGTDTQYF

D: TRBD1
size: .
J: TRBJ2-7
V: TRBV6-6
DNA: TGTGCCAGCAGTTACAAGCAGGGGGCTGGGGAGCAGTACTTC
CDR3: CASSYKQGAGEQYF

D: TRBD2
size: .
J: TRBJ2-3
V: TRBV28
DNA: TGTGCCAGCAGTTCCGTGATCCCCGGGACTAGCGGGGGGGCGGGCACAGATACGCAGTATTTT
CDR3: CASSSVIPGTSGGAGTDTQYF

D: .
size: .
J: TRBJ2-7
V: TRBV6-5
DNA: TGTGCCAGCAGTGAACGCAGTTCCTACGAGCAGTACTTC
CDR3: CASSERSSYEQYF

D: .
size: .
J: TRBJ1-2
V: TRBV5-1
DNA: TGCGCCAGCAGCCCCGAGGGGGTTTGGGGCTACACCTTC
CDR3: CASSPEGVWGYTF

D: TRBD1
size: .
J: TRBJ1-5
V: TRBV28
DNA: TGTGCCAGCAGTTTGACAGGGACTTATAGCAATCAGCCCCAGCATTTT
CDR3: CASSLTGTYSNQPQHF

D: .
size: .
J: TRBJ2-7
V: TRBV4-2
DNA: TGTGCCAGCAGCCAAGGACAGGTCCCCTACGAGCAGTACTTC
CDR3: CASSQGQVPYEQYF

D: .
size: .
J: TRBJ2-1
V: TRBV28
DNA: TGTGCCAGCAGTTTATGGCAGGGTGAGCAGTTCTTC
CDR3: CASSLWQGEQFF

D: .
size: .
J: TRBJ2-2
V: TRBV7-3
DNA: TGTGCCAGCAGCTTAACTGCGACCCTATTCACCGGGGAGCTGTTTTTT
CDR3: CASSLTATLFTGELFF